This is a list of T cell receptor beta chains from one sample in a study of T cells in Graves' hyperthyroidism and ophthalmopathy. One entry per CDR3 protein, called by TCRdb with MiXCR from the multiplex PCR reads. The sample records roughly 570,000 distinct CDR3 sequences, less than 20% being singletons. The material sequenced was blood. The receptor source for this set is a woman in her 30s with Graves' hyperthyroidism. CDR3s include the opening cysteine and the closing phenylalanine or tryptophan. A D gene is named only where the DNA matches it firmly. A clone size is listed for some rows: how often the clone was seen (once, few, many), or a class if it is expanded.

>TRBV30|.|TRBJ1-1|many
TGTGCCTGGAGTGCTTCAGGGAGGGGGAACACTGAAGCTTTCTTT
CAWSASGRGNTEAFF
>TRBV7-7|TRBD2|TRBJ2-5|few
TGTGCTAGCAGCTTACTCGCGGGAGGGCAAGAGACCCAGTACTTC
CASSLLAGGQETQYF
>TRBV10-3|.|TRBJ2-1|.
TGTGCCATCGTGAGGCAGGGGCTCGGCGATGAGCAGTTCTTC
CAIVRQGLGDEQFF
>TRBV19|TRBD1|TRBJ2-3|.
TGTGCCAGTAGTCCCGGGACAGTGGATACGCAGTATTTT
CASSPGTVDTQYF
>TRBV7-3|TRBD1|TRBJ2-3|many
TGTGCCAGCAGCTCAGACAGGGGCCGGCAGTATTTT
CASSSDRGRQYF
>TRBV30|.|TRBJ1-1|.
TGTGCCTGGAGTGTCCAGGTGGACACTGAAGCTTTCTTT
CAWSVQVDTEAFF
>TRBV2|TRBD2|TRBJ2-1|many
TGTGCCAGCAGTGGCCTAGGAGCGGGGACCTACAATGAGCAGTTCTTC
CASSGLGAGTYNEQFF
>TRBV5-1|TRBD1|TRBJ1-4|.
TGCGCCAGCAGCTTCGGACAGGAGTGGACTAATGAAAAACTGTTTTTT
CASSFGQEWTNEKLFF
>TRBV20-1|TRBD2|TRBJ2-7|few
TGCAGTACAGAAAAAGACTTACTAGCGGGAGCAGGCGAGCAGTACTTC
CSTEKDLLAGAGEQYF
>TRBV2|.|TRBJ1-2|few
TGTGCCAGCAGTCCTCGGGGACCGGCTTATGGCTACACCTTC
CASSPRGPAYGYTF
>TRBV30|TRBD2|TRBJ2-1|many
TGTGCCTGGAGTAGGACTAGCAGGGATGAGCAGTTCTTC
CAWSRTSRDEQFF
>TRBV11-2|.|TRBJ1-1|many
TGTGCCAGCACAGGACAGCTGAACACTGAAGCTTTCTTT
CASTGQLNTEAFF
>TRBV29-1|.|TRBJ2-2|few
TGCAGCGCCTCGGGACGGCACACCGGGGAGCTGTTTTTT
CSASGRHTGELFF
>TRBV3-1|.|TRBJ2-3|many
TGTGCCAGCAGCCAAGCGGGCAGCACAGATACGCAGTATTTT
CASSQAGSTDTQYF
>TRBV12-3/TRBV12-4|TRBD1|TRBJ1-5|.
TGTGCCAGCAGTCCGGGGACAGGGGGCGCGGGCCAGCCCCAGCATTTT
CASSPGTGGAGQPQHF
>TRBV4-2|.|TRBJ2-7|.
TGTGCCAGCAGCCAATCCCCGGACGGTAGTCCGGTGCAGTACTTC
CASSQSPDGSPVQYF
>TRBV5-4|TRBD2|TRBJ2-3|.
TGTGCCAGCAGCTTGGGTCCTAGCGGGAGAGGGAAAGATACGCAGTATTTT
CASSLGPSGRGKDTQYF